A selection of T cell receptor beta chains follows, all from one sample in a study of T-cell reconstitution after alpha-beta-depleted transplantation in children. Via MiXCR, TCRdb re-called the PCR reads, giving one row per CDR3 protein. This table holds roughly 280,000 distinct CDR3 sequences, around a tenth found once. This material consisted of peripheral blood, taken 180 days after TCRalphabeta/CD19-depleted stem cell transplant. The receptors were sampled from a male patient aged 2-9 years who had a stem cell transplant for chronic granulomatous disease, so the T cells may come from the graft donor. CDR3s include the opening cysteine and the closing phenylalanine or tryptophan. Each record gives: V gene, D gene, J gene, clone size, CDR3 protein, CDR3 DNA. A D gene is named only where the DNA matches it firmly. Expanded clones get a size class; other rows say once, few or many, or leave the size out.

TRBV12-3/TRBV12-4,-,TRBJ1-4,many,CASSRSGTGNEKLFF,TGTGCCAGCAGCCGGTCCGGGACCGGTAATGAAAAACTGTTTTTT
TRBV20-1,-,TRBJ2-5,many,CSARAQVLRQETQYF,TGCAGTGCTAGAGCCCAGGTCCTGAGACAAGAGACCCAGTACTTC
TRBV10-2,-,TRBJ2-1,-,CASSEKRPWNEQFF,TGCGCCAGCAGTGAAAAGCGGCCTTGGAATGAGCAGTTCTTC
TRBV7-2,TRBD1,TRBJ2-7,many,CASSSDRGRNYEQYF,TGTGCCAGCAGCTCCGACAGGGGAAGAAACTACGAGCAGTACTTC
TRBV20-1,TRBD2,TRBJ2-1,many,CSASGLAGGDEQFF,TGCAGTGCGTCGGGACTAGCGGGGGGGGATGAGCAGTTCTTC
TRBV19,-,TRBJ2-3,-,CASSIRLTDTQYF,TGTGCCAGTAGTATTCGACTTACAGATACGCAGTATTTT
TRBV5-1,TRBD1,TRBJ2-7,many,CASSNRTGTGGAVPYF,TGCGCCAGCAGCAACCGTACCGGGACAGGGGGCGCAGTACCGTACTTC
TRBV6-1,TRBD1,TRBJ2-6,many,CASSDRDRGPVGANVLTF,TGTGCCAGCAGTGACCGGGACAGGGGGCCGGTCGGGGCCAACGTCCTGACTTTC
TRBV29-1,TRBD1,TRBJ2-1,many,CSVKGQGIEVSEQFF,TGCAGCGTTAAAGGACAGGGGATTGAAGTCAGTGAGCAGTTCTTC
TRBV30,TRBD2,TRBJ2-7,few,CAWRASGPGEQYF,TGTGCCTGGAGGGCTAGCGGGCCGGGGGAGCAGTACTTC
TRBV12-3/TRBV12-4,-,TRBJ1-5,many,CASRDSRGAGNQPQHF,TGTGCCAGCAGGGATTCCCGGGGGGCGGGGAATCAGCCCCAGCATTTT
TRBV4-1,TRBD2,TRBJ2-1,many,CASSHRTSGTKQFF,TGCGCCAGCAGCCACCGGACTAGCGGAACAAAGCAGTTCTTC
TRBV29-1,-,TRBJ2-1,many,CSVGTGDNEQFF,TGCAGCGTTGGCACAGGAGACAATGAGCAGTTCTTC
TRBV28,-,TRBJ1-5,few,CASSPAGQGIQPQHF,TGTGCCAGCAGTCCGGCCGGGCAGGGGATTCAGCCCCAGCATTTT
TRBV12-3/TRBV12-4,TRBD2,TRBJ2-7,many,CASSLALTSDYEQYF,TGTGCCAGCAGTTTAGCGCTTACTAGCGATTACGAGCAGTACTTC
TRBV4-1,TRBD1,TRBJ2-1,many,CASSHRDSSYNEQFF,TGCGCCAGCAGCCACAGGGACAGCTCCTACAATGAGCAGTTCTTC
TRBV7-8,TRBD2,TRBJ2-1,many,CASSLAGLAGTEQFF,TGTGCCAGCAGCTTAGCGGGACTAGCGGGAACTGAGCAGTTCTTC
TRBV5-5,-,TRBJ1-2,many,CASSLGQYGYTF,TGTGCCAGCAGCTTGGGTCAGTATGGCTACACCTTC
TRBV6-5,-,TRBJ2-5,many,CASSYSGSTPQETQYF,TGTGCCAGCAGTTACTCGGGGAGTACCCCACAAGAGACCCAGTACTTC
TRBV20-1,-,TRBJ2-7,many,CSAAPFIEYNYEQYF,TGCAGTGCTGCCCCCTTTATAGAATATAATTACGAGCAGTACTTC
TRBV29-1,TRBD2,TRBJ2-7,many,CSVKLSGSTHYEQYF,TGCAGCGTCAAACTTAGCGGGAGTACCCATTACGAGCAGTACTTC
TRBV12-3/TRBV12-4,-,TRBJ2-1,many,CASSPRSQQFF,TGTGCCAGCAGCCCGAGATCCCAGCAGTTCTTC
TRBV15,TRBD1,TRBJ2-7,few,CATSRSRDRAYEQYF,TGTGCCACCAGCCGATCCCGGGACAGGGCCTACGAGCAGTACTTC
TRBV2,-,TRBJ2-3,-,CASGREGQMIADTQYF,TGTGCCAGCGGCCGCGAAGGGCAGATGATAGCAGATACGCAGTATTTT
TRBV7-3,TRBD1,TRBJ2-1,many,CASSFQPTGGWYNEQFF,TGTGCCAGCAGCTTCCAGCCTACAGGGGGTTGGTACAATGAGCAGTTCTTC
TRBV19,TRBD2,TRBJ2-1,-,CASSRGGTYNEQFF,TGTGCCAGTAGTAGGGGGGGGACTTACAATGAGCAGTTCTTC
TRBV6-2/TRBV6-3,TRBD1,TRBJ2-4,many,CASSPRQGPLAKNIQYF,TGTGCCAGCAGCCCCAGACAGGGACCATTAGCCAAAAACATTCAGTACTTC
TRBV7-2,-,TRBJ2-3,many,CASSPPTEPDTQYF,TGTGCCAGCAGCCCCCCAACCGAGCCAGATACGCAGTATTTT
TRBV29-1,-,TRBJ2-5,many,CSVWPGRETQYF,TGCAGCGTTTGGCCAGGGCGAGAGACCCAGTACTTC
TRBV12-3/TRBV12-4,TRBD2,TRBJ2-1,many,CASTRIAGERYNEQFF,TGTGCCAGCACTAGGATTGCGGGGGAAAGATACAATGAGCAGTTCTTC
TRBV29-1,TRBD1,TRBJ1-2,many,CSVERGQLGAGYTF,TGCAGCGTTGAAAGGGGACAGCTTGGAGCTGGCTACACCTTC
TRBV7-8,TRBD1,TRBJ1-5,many,CASTQRDRGRGNQPQHF,TGTGCCAGCACCCAGCGGGACAGGGGGCGCGGGAATCAGCCCCAGCATTTT
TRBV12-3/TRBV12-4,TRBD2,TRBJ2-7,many,CASSLGPSGSNDEQYF,TGTGCCAGCAGTTTAGGACCCAGCGGGAGCAACGACGAGCAGTACTTC
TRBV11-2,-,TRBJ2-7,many,CASSLVVSAQIPSYEQYF,TGTGCCAGCAGCTTAGTCGTGTCTGCGCAAATTCCCTCCTACGAGCAGTACTTC
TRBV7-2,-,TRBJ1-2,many,CARKEEGVTYGYTF,TGTGCCAGAAAAGAAGAAGGGGTCACCTATGGCTACACCTTC